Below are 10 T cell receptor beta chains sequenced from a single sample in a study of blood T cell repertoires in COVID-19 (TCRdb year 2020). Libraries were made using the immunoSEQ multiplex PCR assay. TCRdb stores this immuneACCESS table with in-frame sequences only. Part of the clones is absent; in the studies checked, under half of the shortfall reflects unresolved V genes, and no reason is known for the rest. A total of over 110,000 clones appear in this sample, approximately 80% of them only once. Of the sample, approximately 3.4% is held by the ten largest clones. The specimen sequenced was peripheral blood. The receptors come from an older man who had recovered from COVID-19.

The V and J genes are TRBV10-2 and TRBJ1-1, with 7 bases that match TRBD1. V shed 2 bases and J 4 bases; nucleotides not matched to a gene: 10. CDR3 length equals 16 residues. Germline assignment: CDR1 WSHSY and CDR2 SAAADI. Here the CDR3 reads CASSEEGGAGGTEAFF. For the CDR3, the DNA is TGCGCCAGCAGTGAGGAGGGGGGTGCAGGGGGCACTGAAGCTTTCTTT.

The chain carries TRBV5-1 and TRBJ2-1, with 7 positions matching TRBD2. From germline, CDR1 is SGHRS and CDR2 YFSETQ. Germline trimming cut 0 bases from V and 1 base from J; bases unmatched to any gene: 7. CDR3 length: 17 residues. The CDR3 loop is CASSLGLSGRSYNEQFF. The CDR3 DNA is TGCGCCAGCAGCTTGGGATTGTCCGGGAGGTCCTACAATGAGCAGTTCTTC.

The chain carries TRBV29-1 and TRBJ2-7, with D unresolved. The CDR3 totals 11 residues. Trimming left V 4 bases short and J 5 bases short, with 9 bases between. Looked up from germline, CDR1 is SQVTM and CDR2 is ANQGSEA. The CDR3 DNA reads TGCAGCGTTGGAGCCGTCAACGAGCAGTACTTC. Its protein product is CSVGAVNEQYF.

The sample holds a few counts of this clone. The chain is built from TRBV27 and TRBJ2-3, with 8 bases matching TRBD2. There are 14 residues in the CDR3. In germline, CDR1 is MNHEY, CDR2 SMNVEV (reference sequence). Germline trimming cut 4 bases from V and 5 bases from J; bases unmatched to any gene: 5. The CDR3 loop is CASSSGGAVDTQYF. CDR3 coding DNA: TGTGCCAGCAGTTCGGGGGGGGCCGTAGATACGCAGTATTTT.

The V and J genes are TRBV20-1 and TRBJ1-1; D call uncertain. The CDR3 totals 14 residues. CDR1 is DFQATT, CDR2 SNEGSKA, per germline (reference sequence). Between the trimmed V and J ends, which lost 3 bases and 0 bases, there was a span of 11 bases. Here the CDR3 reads CSASLSALNTEAFF. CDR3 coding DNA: TGCAGTGCTAGTCTTTCAGCGCTGAACACTGAAGCTTTCTTT.

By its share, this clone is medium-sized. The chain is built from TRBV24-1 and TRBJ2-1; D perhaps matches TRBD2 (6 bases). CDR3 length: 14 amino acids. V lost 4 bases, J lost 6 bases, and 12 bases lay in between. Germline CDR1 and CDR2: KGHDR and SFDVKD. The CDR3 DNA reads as TGTGCCACCAGTGAGGCGGGGACCACCAATGAGCAGTTCTTC. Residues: CATSEAGTTNEQFF.

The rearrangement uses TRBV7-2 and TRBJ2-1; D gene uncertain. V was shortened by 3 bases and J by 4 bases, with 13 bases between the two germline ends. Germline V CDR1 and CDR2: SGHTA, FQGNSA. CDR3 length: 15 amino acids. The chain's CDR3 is CASSFQLTEYNEQFF. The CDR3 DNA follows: TGTGCCAGCAGCTTTCAGCTAACGGAGTACAATGAGCAGTTCTTC.

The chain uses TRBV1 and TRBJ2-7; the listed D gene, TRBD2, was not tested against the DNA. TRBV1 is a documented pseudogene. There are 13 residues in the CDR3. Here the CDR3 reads CTSSQDYGGRWYF. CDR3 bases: TGCACCAGCAGCCAAGATTACGGGGGGCGGTGGTACTTC.

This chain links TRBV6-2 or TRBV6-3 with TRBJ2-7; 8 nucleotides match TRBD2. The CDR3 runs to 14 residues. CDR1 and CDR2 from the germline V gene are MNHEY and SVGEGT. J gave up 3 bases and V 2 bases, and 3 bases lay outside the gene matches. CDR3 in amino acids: CASSYGGGLYEQYF. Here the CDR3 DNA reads TGTGCCAGCAGTTACGGCGGGGGGCTCTACGAGCAGTACTTC.

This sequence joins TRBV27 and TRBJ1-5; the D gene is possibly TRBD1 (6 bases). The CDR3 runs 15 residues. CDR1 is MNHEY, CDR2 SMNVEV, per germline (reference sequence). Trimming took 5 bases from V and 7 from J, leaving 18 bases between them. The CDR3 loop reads CASSRTGQGRQPQHF. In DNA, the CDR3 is TGTGCCAGCAGTAGAACGGGACAAGGTAGGCAGCCCCAGCATTTT.